The rows below give T cell receptor beta chains drawn from one sample of a study of vaccination and CD4 T cells after COVID-19. The antigens these receptors bind are not known. TCRdb itself ran the PCR reads through MiXCR, one entry per CDR3 protein. In the table there are around 9,700 distinct CDR3 sequences, roughly 26% of which are singletons. The sequencing used CD4+ T cells from blood, cultured in vitro, collected after SARS-CoV-2 vaccination. Source of these receptors: a human donor who had recovered from COVID-19. CDR3s include the opening cysteine and the closing phenylalanine or tryptophan. The D gene is left open where the match is weak. Only some rows state a clone size, as once, few, many or a class for expanded clones.

-,-,TRBV5-8,TRBJ2-3,CASSSVGTQYF,TGTGCCAGCAGCTCGGTTGGCACGCAGTATTTT
few,TRBD1,TRBV11-3,TRBJ2-7,CASSPGQGPSEQYF,TGTGCCAGCAGCCCCGGACAGGGACCCTCCGAGCAGTACTTC
few,TRBD2,TRBV7-2,TRBJ2-7,CASSPGSLAGGYEQYF,TGTGCCAGCAGCCCGGGGTCGCTAGCGGGGGGCTACGAGCAGTACTTC
-,-,TRBV2,TRBJ2-7,CASGPRSYEQYF,TGTGCCTCCGGGCCCCGTTCCTACGAGCAGTACTTC
few,-,TRBV7-9,TRBJ1-1,CASSQGPGAGTEAFF,TGTGCCAGCAGCCAAGGCCCGGGGGCGGGCACTGAAGCTTTCTTT
few,-,TRBV5-4,TRBJ2-5,CASSIPGANQETQYF,TGTGCCAGCAGCATCCCGGGGGCAAACCAAGAGACCCAGTACTTC
-,-,TRBV7-8,TRBJ2-2,CASSLNTGELFF,TGTGCCAGCAGCCTGAACACCGGGGAGCTGTTTTTT
-,TRBD1,TRBV19,TRBJ2-1,CASSTAGRTGNGAEQFF,TGTGCCAGTAGTACTGCGGGGCGGACAGGGAATGGGGCTGAGCAGTTCTTC
few,-,TRBV29-1,TRBJ2-5,CSVEDGGQDQYF,TGCAGCGTTGAAGATGGAGGGCAGGACCAGTACTTC
few,-,TRBV6-1,TRBJ2-7,CASSEALRRLRITYEQYF,TGTGCCAGCAGTGAAGCGCTTCGGAGGCTTCGGATCACCTACGAGCAGTACTTC
few,-,TRBV11-3,TRBJ2-5,CASSLLPGTYSLYF,TGTGCCAGCAGCTTACTGCCAGGGACCTATAGTTTGTACTTC
medium-sized,TRBD2,TRBV20-1,TRBJ2-3,CSAIGGGTDTQYF,TGCAGTGCTATCGGGGGGGGCACAGATACGCAGTATTTT
few,TRBD1,TRBV24-1,TRBJ2-3,CATSDPQGVGDTQYF,TGTGCCACCAGTGACCCTCAGGGGGTGGGGGATACGCAGTATTTT
few,-,TRBV20-1,TRBJ1-6,CSARVAGINNSPLHF,TGCAGTGCTAGAGTGGCCGGAATTAATAATTCACCCCTCCACTTT
-,TRBD1,TRBV18,TRBJ2-7,CASSPQGAAYEQYF,TGTGCCAGCTCACCACAGGGGGCCGCCTACGAGCAGTACTTC
-,-,TRBV4-3,TRBJ2-5,CASGQESAPIQETQYF,TGCGCCAGCGGCCAAGAGTCGGCTCCCATCCAAGAGACCCAGTACTTC
medium-sized,TRBD1,TRBV7-8,TRBJ2-7,CASRIDRDYEQYF,TGTGCCAGCAGGATTGACAGGGACTACGAGCAGTACTTC
medium-sized,-,TRBV7-9,TRBJ2-5,CASSLWTVQETQYF,TGTGCCAGCAGCTTATGGACAGTCCAAGAGACCCAGTACTTC
-,TRBD1,TRBV7-2,TRBJ1-5,CASSLSGGAHQPQHF,TGTGCCAGCAGCTTATCAGGGGGCGCGCATCAGCCCCAGCATTTT
-,-,TRBV7-2,TRBJ1-5,CASSLGLSLYSNQPQHF,TGTGCCAGCAGCTTAGGGCTCAGCCTTTATAGCAATCAGCCCCAGCATTTT
medium-sized,-,TRBV20-1,TRBJ2-1,CSAREGPYVGQFF,TGCAGTGCTAGGGAGGGCCCCTACGTAGGGCAGTTCTTC
-,-,TRBV5-4,TRBJ1-1,CASSSSGGRTEAFF,TGTGCCAGCAGCTCCAGTGGGGGTAGGACTGAAGCTTTCTTT
few,-,TRBV28,TRBJ1-1,CASSLVGSEAFF,TGTGCCAGCAGTTTAGTAGGGTCTGAAGCTTTCTTT
few,-,TRBV7-2,TRBJ1-1,CASSLDIGVGTEAFF,TGTGCCAGCAGCTTAGATATAGGGGTAGGGACTGAAGCTTTCTTT
-,TRBD2,TRBV20-1,TRBJ2-5,CSARDSGGTGTQYF,TGCAGTGCTAGAGATTCGGGAGGTACGGGGACCCAGTACTTC
-,-,TRBV28,TRBJ2-7,CASSPPTYEQYF,TGTGCCAGCAGCCCTCCGACCTACGAGCAGTACTTC
medium-sized,TRBD2,TRBV7-3,TRBJ2-5,CASSLGPSGGQETQYF,TGTGCCAGCAGCTTAGGTCCTAGCGGGGGCCAAGAGACCCAGTACTTC
medium-sized,-,TRBV15,TRBJ1-2,CATSRDRGHGYTF,TGTGCCACCAGCAGAGATCGGGGGCACGGCTACACCTTC
few,-,TRBV7-3,TRBJ1-2,CASSPGGQGINGYTF,TGTGCCAGCAGCCCAGGTGGGCAGGGGATCAATGGCTACACCTTC
-,TRBD2,TRBV7-2,TRBJ2-3,CASSLNRGLAGVRTDTQYF,TGTGCCAGCAGCTTAAATCGGGGACTAGCGGGAGTTCGGACAGATACGCAGTATTTT
-,TRBD2,TRBV20-1,TRBJ2-1,CSAREDASGRSYNEQFF,TGCAGTGCTAGAGAAGACGCTAGCGGACGCTCCTACAATGAGCAGTTCTTC
few,TRBD2,TRBV6-5,TRBJ2-3,CASSYSTSGTDTQYF,TGTGCCAGCAGTTACTCGACTAGCGGGACAGATACGCAGTATTTT
-,-,TRBV29-1,TRBJ2-3,CSARRGVGTDTQYF,TGCAGCGCCCGTCGAGGGGTGGGCACAGATACGCAGTATTTT
-,-,TRBV10-2,TRBJ1-1,CASARRGGSTEAFF,TGCGCCAGCGCCAGGAGGGGAGGCAGCACTGAAGCTTTCTTT
-,-,TRBV28,TRBJ1-1,CASSLGTEAFF,TGTGCCAGCAGTTTAGGGACTGAAGCTTTCTTT
-,-,TRBV7-2,TRBJ2-3,CASRRQSSTDTQYF,TGTGCCAGCAGACGCCAATCCAGCACAGATACGCAGTATTTT
few,TRBD1,TRBV28,TRBJ1-2,CASISGTGNYGYTF,TGTGCCAGCATCTCCGGGACAGGGAACTATGGCTACACCTTC
medium-sized,TRBD1,TRBV20-1,TRBJ2-7,CSAFGRTGNEQYF,TGCAGTGCTTTCGGCCGGACAGGGAACGAGCAGTACTTC
few,TRBD2,TRBV19,TRBJ2-7,CASSISSGGSYEQYF,TGTGCCAGTAGTATTAGCAGCGGGGGGTCCTACGAGCAGTACTTC
-,-,TRBV29-1,TRBJ1-2,CSGEGGYTF,TGCAGCGGGGAGGGGGGCTACACCTTC
-,TRBD2,TRBV28,TRBJ2-3,CASSLAGALGLDTQYF,TGTGCCAGCAGTCTAGCGGGAGCTCTAGGGTTAGATACGCAGTATTTT
-,-,TRBV6-1,TRBJ1-2,CASSEYDSGYGYTF,TGTGCCAGCAGTGAATATGACTCCGGGTATGGCTACACCTTC
few,-,TRBV7-9,TRBJ1-6,CASSSEGRVADSPLHF,TGTGCCAGCAGCTCCGAGGGGAGGGTCGCTGATTCACCCCTCCACTTT
medium-sized,-,TRBV20-1,TRBJ2-7,CSAREGEGGAYEQYF,TGCAGTGCTAGAGAGGGCGAAGGGGGGGCCTACGAGCAGTACTTC
few,TRBD1,TRBV19,TRBJ1-5,CASSMGQGGNQPQHF,TGTGCCAGTAGTATGGGGCAGGGGGGGAATCAGCCCCAGCATTTT
medium-sized,-,TRBV20-1,TRBJ1-2,CSARVPANYGYTF,TGCAGTGCTAGAGTACCCGCTAACTATGGCTACACCTTC
-,TRBD2,TRBV25-1,TRBJ2-5,CASSEGSGRVGETQYF,TGTGCCAGCAGTGAGGGTAGCGGGAGGGTAGGGGAGACCCAGTACTTC
-,TRBD1,TRBV24-1,TRBJ2-2,CATSDPGQGTGELFF,TGTGCCACCAGTGACCCGGGACAGGGGACCGGGGAGCTGTTTTTT
few,TRBD1,TRBV24-1,TRBJ1-5,CATSDTGAFSNQPQHF,TGTGCCACCAGTGATACAGGGGCCTTTAGCAATCAGCCCCAGCATTTT
few,-,TRBV18,TRBJ2-7,CASSPAKGHSYEQYF,TGTGCCAGCTCACCAGCGAAGGGACACTCCTACGAGCAGTACTTC
few,TRBD1,TRBV28,TRBJ1-2,CASSSPPPTGLYGYTF,TGTGCCAGCAGTTCCCCCCCGCCGACAGGGCTCTATGGCTACACCTTC
medium-sized,-,TRBV20-1,TRBJ1-5,CSARPGDSNQPQHF,TGCAGTGCTAGACCCGGGGATAGCAATCAGCCCCAGCATTTT
-,TRBD1,TRBV6-1,TRBJ2-2,CASSTGDVSGELFF,TGTGCCAGCAGCACAGGGGACGTGAGCGGGGAGCTGTTTTTT